Many counts were recorded for the clone carrying this T cell receptor beta chain. The data were taken from a study of T cells in Graves' hyperthyroidism and ophthalmopathy. The CDR3 is 15 residues long. The germline CDR1 and CDR2 sequences are LGHNA and YSLEER. V shed 0 bases and J shed 0 bases, with 6 bases lying between them. Amplified TCR beta CDR3 regions came from RNA transcripts. When the TCR CDR3 underwent first-round RT-PCR, the HTBI primer set was used. MiXCR, run by TCRdb on the multiplex PCR reads, gives a single entry per CDR3 protein. The repertoire has about 360,000 distinct CDR3 sequences, about 12% of them found once; the top ten carry less than 10%.

The clonotype comes from a young woman with Graves' hyperthyroidism. The genes are TRBV4-3 and TRBJ2-1; D not certain. The sequencing input was blood. CDR3 protein: CASSQELNSYNEQFF. The CDR3 nucleotides are TGCGCCAGCAGCCAAGAGCTCAACTCCTACAATGAGCAGTTCTTC.